This T cell receptor (beta chain) was identified during a study of T cell responses to AZD1222 COVID-19 vaccine. Study-wide findings and caveats: It was only after the peak T cell response that any repertoires were sampled. Donors were mostly white British, more females; clonal diversity possibly underestimated. At baseline, seropositivity was found in only a handful of AZD1222 recipients.

CDR3 length equals 15 residues. Trimming shortened V by 2 bases and J by 9 bases, and 14 bases separated the two germline ends. Germline values: CDR1 MNHNS, CDR2 SASEGT. Remarks on this clone: What it binds is not known.

Repertoires were generated with immunoSEQ multiplex PCR, while TCRdb's copy carries only in-frame clones and drops some. The sample has about 180,000 clones; approximately 92% are singletons. The clonotype originates from an adult who received the MenACWY meningococcal vaccine as a control. The sequences come from peripheral blood, collected 28 days after the second dose of the MenACWY control vaccine. This chain uses TRBV6-1 with TRBJ1-6, with TRBD1 as a possible D gene (5 bases). CDR3 sequence (DNA): TGTGCCAGCAGTGAACGCCCCGTGGGGGGTTCACCCCTCCACTTT. It is translated as CASSERPVGGSPLHF.